Below, 26 T cell receptor beta chains from the same sample are listed, as sequenced in a study of cytomegalovirus exposure and HLA in healthy donors. With 60 Vbeta and 13 Jbeta primers, the PCR was carried out. The protocol was immunoSEQ multiplex PCR, while the TCRdb copy is restricted to in-frame clones and leaves out a portion. Its table records under 95,000 clones. Specimen: PBMCs. The receptors were sampled from a female donor in good health and CMV-seropositive.

The chain combines TRBV11-1 with TRBJ1-6; D is unresolved. The CDR3 has 15 amino acids. Germline assignment: CDR1 SGHAT and CDR2 FQDESV (reference sequence). V dropped 2 bases and J dropped 7 bases, with 12 bases sitting between them. CDR3 sequence reads: CASSLSDGGNSPLHF. CDR3 bases: TGTGCCAGCAGCTTATCAGATGGCGGGAATTCACCCCTCCACTTT.

This chain links TRBV9 with TRBJ1-1, with 9 bases aligning to TRBD1. Germline CDR1 reads SGDLS; CDR2 reads YYNGEE. V lost 4 bases, J lost 3 bases, and 7 bases stayed unmatched. CDR3 length: 15 residues. CDR3 loop: CASSPGTGFDTEAFF. The CDR3 coding sequence is TGTGCCAGCAGCCCAGGGACAGGGTTTGACACTGAAGCTTTCTTT.

V and J are TRBV9 and TRBJ1-5; 9 bases agree with TRBD1. Trimming removed 4 bases from V and 4 bases from J; junction bases left unmatched: 3. There are 14 residues in the CDR3. Germline V gives CDR1 SGDLS, CDR2 YYNGEE. Here the CDR3 reads CASSLGTGNQPQHF. The CDR3, as DNA: TGTGCCAGCAGCCTAGGGACAGGGAATCAGCCCCAGCATTTT. Complete variable domain (other parts from reference TRBV9 and TRBJ1-5): DSGVTQTPKHLITATGQRVTLRCSPRSGDLSVYWYQQSLDQGLQFLIQYYNGEERAKGNILERFSAQQFPDLHSELNLSSLELGDSALYFCASSLGTGNQPQHFGDGTRLSIL.

This chain connects TRBV7-9 to TRBJ2-5, with D maybe TRBD1 (5 bases). V was pared by 5 bases and J by 5 bases, with 18 bases between. CDR1 and CDR2 (germline): SEHNR, FQNEAQ (reference sequence). The CDR3 runs to 15 residues. For the CDR3, the DNA is TGTGCCAGCAGCCTCCGAAGAAGGGCAGGGGAGACCCAGTACTTC. This codes for CASSLRRRAGETQYF.

The chain carries TRBV29-1 and TRBJ1-2, with 8 bases aligning to TRBD1. The J segment lost 8 bases and the V segment lost 4 bases, leaving 3 bases of the junction unmatched. From germline, CDR1 is SQVTM and CDR2 ANQGSEA. This CDR3 is built from 11 residues. The CDR3 DNA reads TGCAGCGTTGCGGGGACAGGAGGCTACACCTTC. Its protein product is CSVAGTGGYTF.

CDR3 residues: CASSLVETGYGYTF. CDR3 nucleotides: TGTGCCAGCAGCTTAGTCGAGACAGGCTATGGCTACACCTTC. The chain combines TRBV11-2 with TRBJ1-2; a weak D match, TRBD1 (6 bases). The CDR3 is made up of 14 amino acids. Germline loops: CDR1 SGHAT, CDR2 FQNNGV. V shed 1 base and J shed 4 bases, with 10 bases lying between them.

CDR3 in DNA: TGTGCCAGCACCCGGGATCTTGGAGAAAAACTGTTTTTT. It specifies CASTRDLGEKLFF. The gene calls are TRBV6-5 and TRBJ1-4; D call uncertain. The CDR3 is made up of 13 amino acids. V shed 7 bases and J shed 8 bases, with 14 bases lying between them. Germline CDR1 and CDR2: MNHEY and SVGAGI.

The chain combines TRBV5-1 with TRBJ2-2, with D possibly matching TRBD1 (6 bases). V shed 1 base and J shed 8 bases, with 12 bases lying between them. There are 14 residues in the CDR3. CDR1 and CDR2 (germline): SGHRS, YFSETQ. The DNA for the CDR3 is TGCGCCAGCAGCTTGCTGGGGGCGACGGGGGAGCTGTTTTTT. Translation: CASSLLGATGELFF.

This rearrangement joins TRBV10-3 to TRBJ1-5, with 7 bases lining up with TRBD1. The V segment lost 6 bases and the J segment 2 bases; nucleotides outside the gene matches: 4. The CDR3 has 14 residues. Looked up from germline, CDR1 is ENHRY and CDR2 is SYGVKD. CDR3 nucleotide sequence: TGTGCCATCAGCCCCGGACAGGGCAATCAGCCCCAGCATTTT. It is translated as CAISPGQGNQPQHF.

The CDR3 sequence is CASSLAGGENQPQHF. The CDR3 bases are TGTGCCAGCAGCTTAGCGGGGGGGGAAAATCAGCCCCAGCATTTT. The V call is TRBV7-9, the J call TRBJ1-5, with a weak D call TRBD1 (5 bases). The CDR3 loop spans 15 amino acids. CDR1 and CDR2 from the germline V gene are SEHNR and FQNEAQ (reference sequence). V was shortened by 0 bases and J by 4 bases, with 10 bases between the two germline ends.

The chain has TRBV29-1 and TRBJ1-1, with a weak D call TRBD1 (6 bases). The CDR3 extends over 13 amino acids. Germline V gene data show CDR1 as SQVTM and CDR2 as ANQGSEA. Trimming removed 4 bases at V and 10 bases at J, with 19 bases between. This CDR3 is CSVASLTGLRAFF. The CDR3 nucleotides are TGCAGCGTTGCCTCATTAACAGGGTTACGAGCTTTCTTT.

This sequence joins TRBV20-1 and TRBJ2-7; weak D call: TRBD2 (6 bases). Germline V CDR1 and CDR2: DFQATT, SNEGSKA (reference sequence). Between the trimmed V and J ends, which lost 3 bases and 7 bases, there was a span of 10 bases. The CDR3 totals 11 residues. The CDR3 region is CSAREGTEQYF. The CDR3 coding sequence is TGCAGTGCTAGGGAGGGGACGGAGCAGTACTTC.

The chain uses TRBV15 and TRBJ2-1; TRBD1 matches 8 bases. This CDR3 is 15 amino acids long. Germline CDR1 is LNHNV and CDR2 is YYDKDF (reference sequence). After removal of 3 bases from V and 4 bases from J, the junction contained 5 bases not matched to a gene. CDR3 DNA sequence: TGTGCCACCAGCAGGGACAGGGCCCTTTACAATGAGCAGTTCTTC. Protein sequence: CATSRDRALYNEQFF.

The J gene is TRBJ1-1, the V gene TRBV18; D may be TRBD1 (5 bases). This CDR3 has 12 residues. Trimming removed 3 bases at V and 8 bases at J, with 10 bases between. The germline gives CDR1 KGHSH, CDR2 LQKENI. CDR3 DNA sequence: TGTGCCAGCTCACCGAGCACAGGAGAAGCTTTCTTT. It is translated as CASSPSTGEAFF.

V gene TRBV18 combines with J gene TRBJ1-2, with D maybe TRBD1 (5 bases). V gave up 3 bases and J gave up 6 bases, with 20 bases separating them. This CDR3 contains 16 residues. The germline V gene has CDR1 KGHSH and CDR2 LQKENI. CDR3 nucleotide sequence: TGTGCCAGCTCACCTCAGTGGGGGGGGGATGAAGATGGCTACACCTTC. Amino acids: CASSPQWGGDEDGYTF.

This chain links TRBV29-1 with TRBJ2-7; 11 bases fit TRBD1. The CDR3 extends over 14 amino acids. After removal of 3 bases from V and 2 bases from J, the junction contained 3 bases not matched to a gene. CDR1 SQVTM and CDR2 ANQGSEA come from the germline V gene. CDR3 region: CSVDGQGAPYEQYF. Written as DNA, the CDR3 is TGCAGCGTTGACGGACAGGGGGCCCCCTACGAGCAGTACTTC.

This chain joins TRBV5-6 and TRBJ2-6; D perhaps matches TRBD2 (7 bases). Germline CDR1 reads SGHDT; CDR2 reads YYEEEE. CDR3 size: 19 residues. Trimming took off 1 base at V and 0 bases at J, with 17 bases between the two ends. In DNA, the CDR3 is TGTGCCAGCAGCTTGAGGGGGGGGCTCCTCGCCTCTGGGGCCAACGTCCTGACTTTC. It codes for CASSLRGGLLASGANVLTF.

The CDR3 loop reads CASSPNRGLTSYEQYF. CDR3 in DNA: TGTGCCAGCTCACCAAACAGGGGGTTAACCTCCTACGAGCAGTACTTC. This chain joins TRBV18 and TRBJ2-7; 8 nucleotides match TRBD1. The CDR3 loop spans 16 amino acids. CDR1 is KGHSH and CDR2 is LQKENI in the germline V gene. Trimming cost V 2 bases and J 0 bases; bases outside gene matches: 6.

The chain links TRBV28 to TRBJ1-5, with 10 bases aligning to TRBD1. CDR1 is MDHEN, CDR2 SYDVKM, per germline. After removal of 8 bases from V and 6 bases from J, the junction contained 7 bases not matched to a gene. This CDR3 has 14 amino acids. The CDR3 sequence is CASLTGGGGQPQHF. The CDR3 region has the DNA TGTGCCAGCCTGACAGGGGGCGGAGGTCAGCCCCAGCATTTT.

The chain uses TRBV27 and TRBJ1-4; TRBD1 agrees at 11 bases. The CDR3 is 13 amino acids. Germline V gene sequence: CDR1 MNHEY, CDR2 SMNVEV (reference sequence). Unmatched junction bases numbered 3, after V lost 6 bases and J lost 9 bases. The CDR3 nucleotides are TGTGCCAGCAGGGGACAGGGGGTCCAAAAACTGTTTTTT. This translates into CASRGQGVQKLFF.

The chain joins TRBV18 to TRBJ2-7; 8 bases fit TRBD1. Germline V gives CDR1 KGHSH, CDR2 LQKENI. This CDR3 contains 14 residues. Losses at the gene ends were 8 bases for V and 3 bases for J; bases not matched to a gene: 9. The chain's CDR3 is CASPPDRAVYEQYF. In nucleotides, the CDR3 is TGTGCCAGCCCCCCGGACAGGGCCGTCTACGAGCAGTACTTC.

The chain combines TRBV18 with TRBJ2-3, with D tentatively TRBD1 (5 bases). The germline V gene has CDR1 KGHSH and CDR2 LQKENI. The CDR3 has 16 residues. The V and J ends lost 4 bases and 4 bases respectively, with 18 bases between them. The CDR3 loop reads CASSLKGPGPADTQYF. The DNA for the CDR3 is TGTGCCAGCTCACTCAAAGGACCAGGGCCGGCAGATACGCAGTATTTT.

The gene calls are TRBV5-1 and TRBJ2-1; D is perhaps TRBD1 (6 bases). The CDR3 has 14 residues. Germline-derived CDR1 and CDR2 are SGHRS and YFSETQ. V dropped 4 bases and J dropped 0 bases, with 8 bases sitting between them. The CDR3 coding sequence is TGCGCCAGCAGCCGGGACACCTCCTACAATGAGCAGTTCTTC. Its protein product is CASSRDTSYNEQFF.

The V and J genes are TRBV9 and TRBJ2-7; the D gene is possibly TRBD1 (6 bases). The CDR3 has 15 amino acids. V lost 3 bases to trimming and J lost 0 bases, with 13 bases between them. Germline CDR1 SGDLS, CDR2 YYNGEE. CDR3 DNA sequence: TGTGCCAGCAGCGCTGGGACACCTCACTCCTACGAGCAGTACTTC. Protein product: CASSAGTPHSYEQYF.

The chain uses TRBV7-9 and TRBJ1-3; 7 bases agree with TRBD1. The germline gives CDR1 SEHNR, CDR2 FQNEAQ (reference sequence). The CDR3 consists of 17 residues. V shed 5 bases and J 4 bases; nucleotides not matched to a gene: 14. DNA of the CDR3: TGTGCCAGCAGCCCCGACAGGGCCCGGGGGTCGGGAAACACCATATATTTT. The encoded protein is CASSPDRARGSGNTIYF.

The chain combines TRBV11-2 with TRBJ2-7; D not certain. CDR1 is SGHAT and CDR2 is FQNNGV in the germline V gene. The CDR3 has 13 residues. Between the trimmed V and J ends, which lost 5 bases and 6 bases, there was a span of 14 bases. DNA for the CDR3: TGTGCCAGCAGCCCAGGCGCCGTTGTCGAGCAGTACTTC. This translates into CASSPGAVVEQYF.